The clone carrying this T cell receptor (beta chain) has only a few counts. The same CDR3 also results from other DNA sequences found in this sample. This sample stems from a study of blood T cell repertoires in COVID-19. Background on the study: Sample material is recorded as cDNA or gDNA derived from T cells, B-cell-depleted T cells, or PBMCs.

The data were produced by immunoSEQ multiplex PCR, yet TCRdb's version contains in-frame clones alone and is incomplete. The data hold a few hundred thousand clones, with roughly nine tenths observed a single time. Germline V gene sequence: CDR1 SNHLY, CDR2 FYNNEI. The CDR3 is 14 residues long. J lost 4 bases, V lost 6 bases, and 6 bases had no gene match. Sequenced: PBMCs or T cells enriched from blood (not recorded which). The chain uses TRBV2 and TRBJ1-3; 7 nucleotides align to TRBD1. The receptor comes from a woman in her 30s who had recovered from COVID-19. CDR3: CASRAGTAGNTIYF. CDR3 nucleotides: TGTGCCAGCAGAGCCGGGACAGCCGGAAACACCATATATTTT.